One and the same sample provided the 3 T cell receptor beta chains below, sequenced in a study of T cell changes during pregnancy in multiple sclerosis. Data came from immunoSEQ multiplex PCR; TCRdb stores just in-frame clones and leaves some out. Of under 70,000 clones listed, 85% to 95% are singletons. This sample comprised peripheral blood, obtained in the third trimester of pregnancy. Receptor source: a female donor in good health, enrolled as a control in a pregnancy study.

This chain links TRBV7-3 with TRBJ2-5; TRBD1 matches at 7 bases. Germline values: CDR1 SGHTA, CDR2 FQGTGA. The CDR3 has 14 residues. With V trimmed by 4 bases and J by 1 base, 3 bases remained unmatched. CDR3 sequence: CASSSQGRQETQYF. CDR3 DNA sequence: TGTGCCAGCAGCTCACAGGGGCGCCAAGAGACCCAGTACTTC. Supplemented by reference TRBV7-3 and TRBJ2-5, the full variable domain reads GAGVSQTPSNKVTEKGKYVELRCDPISGHTALYWYRQSLGQGPEFLIYFQGTGAADDSGLPNDRFFAVRPEGSVSTLKIQRTERGDSAVYLCASSSQGRQETQYFGPGTRLLVL.

The V gene is TRBV19, the J gene TRBJ2-1, with 7 positions matching TRBD1. V lost 3 bases to trimming and J lost 10 bases; unmatched junction nucleotides: 12. This CDR3 has 15 residues. CDR1 LNHDA and CDR2 SQIVND come from the germline V gene (reference sequence). CDR3 residues: CASSMGPRQGGEQFF. The CDR3 DNA reads as TGTGCCAGTAGTATGGGGCCCCGACAGGGTGGGGAGCAGTTCTTC.

This chain joins TRBV5-6 and TRBJ2-7; 7 positions match TRBD1. Germline V gene sequence: CDR1 SGHDT, CDR2 YYEEEE. The CDR3 consists of 11 residues. Unmatched junction bases numbered 3, after V lost 7 bases and J lost 5 bases. This CDR3 is CASHRGNEQYF. CDR3 coding DNA: TGTGCCAGCCACAGGGGAAACGAGCAGTACTTC.